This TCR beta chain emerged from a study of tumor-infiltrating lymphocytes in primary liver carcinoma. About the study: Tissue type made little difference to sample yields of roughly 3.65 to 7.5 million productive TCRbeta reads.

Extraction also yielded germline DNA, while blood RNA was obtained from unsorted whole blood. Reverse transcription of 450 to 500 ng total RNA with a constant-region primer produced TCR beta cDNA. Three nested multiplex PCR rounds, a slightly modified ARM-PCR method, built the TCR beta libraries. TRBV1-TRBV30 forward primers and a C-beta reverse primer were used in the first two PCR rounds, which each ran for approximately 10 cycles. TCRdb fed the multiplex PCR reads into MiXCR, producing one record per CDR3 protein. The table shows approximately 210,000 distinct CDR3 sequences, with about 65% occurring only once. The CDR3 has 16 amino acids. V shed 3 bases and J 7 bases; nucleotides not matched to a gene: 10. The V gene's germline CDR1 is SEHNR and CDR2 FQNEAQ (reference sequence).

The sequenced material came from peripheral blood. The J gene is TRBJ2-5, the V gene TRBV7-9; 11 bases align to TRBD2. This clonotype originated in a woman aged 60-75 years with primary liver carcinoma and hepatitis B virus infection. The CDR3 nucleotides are TGTGCCAGCAGCTTGGGTCTAGCGGGAGGTGAAGGGACCCAGTACTTC. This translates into CASSLGLAGGEGTQYF.